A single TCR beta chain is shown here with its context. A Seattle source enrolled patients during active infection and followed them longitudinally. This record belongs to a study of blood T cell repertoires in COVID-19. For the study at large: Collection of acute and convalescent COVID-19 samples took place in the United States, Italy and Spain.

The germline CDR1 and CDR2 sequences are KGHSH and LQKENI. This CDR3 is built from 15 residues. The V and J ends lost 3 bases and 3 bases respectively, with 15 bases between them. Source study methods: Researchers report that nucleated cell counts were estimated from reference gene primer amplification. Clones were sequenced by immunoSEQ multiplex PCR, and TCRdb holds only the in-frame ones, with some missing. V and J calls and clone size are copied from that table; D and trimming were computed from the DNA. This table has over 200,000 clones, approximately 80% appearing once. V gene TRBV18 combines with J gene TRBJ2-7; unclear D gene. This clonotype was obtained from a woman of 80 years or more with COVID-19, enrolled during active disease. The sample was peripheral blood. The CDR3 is CASSPNRNTLYEQYF. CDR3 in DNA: TGTGCCAGCTCACCGAACAGAAACACGCTCTACGAGCAGTACTTC.